The 10 T cell receptor beta chains listed next were all sequenced from one sample in a study of CD8+ T cells in alopecia areata. Once RNA had been extracted, it was reverse transcribed into cDNA to act as the sequencing template. Profiling relied on immunoSEQ multiplex PCR, and the TCRdb table lists in-frame clones only, not all of them. The data contain 150,000 to 200,000 clones, around three fifths of them seen just once; the ten biggest clones take up 14% to 15%. Sequences were derived from CD4+ T cells sorted from blood, sampled at week 0. Receptors originate from a human donor with alopecia areata.

In its sample, this clone was seen once. V and J are TRBV5-1 and TRBJ2-7; D is unclear. The V gene lost 2 bases and the J gene lost 5 bases, with 20 bases spanning the gap. Germline loops: CDR1 SGHRS, CDR2 YFSETQ. The CDR3 runs 16 residues. CDR3 DNA sequence: TGCGCCAGCAGCTTAACGCTCCGGACGGCACCCGACGAGCAGTACTTC. It translates to CASSLTLRTAPDEQYF.

The V gene is TRBV19, the J gene TRBJ1-2, with D hard to call. CDR1 LNHDA and CDR2 SQIVND come from the germline V gene (reference sequence). The ends were cut back, 3 bases at V and 7 bases at J, with 21 bases in the middle. This CDR3 comprises 16 residues. CDR3 nucleotides: TGTGCCAGTAGTATCCCCGCCGTCCTTAACGACGGTGGCTACACCTTC. Protein: CASSIPAVLNDGGYTF.

This clone was picked up a small number of times. V and J are TRBV9 and TRBJ2-7, with D perhaps TRBD1 (7 bases). V dropped 4 bases and J dropped 0 bases, with 17 bases sitting between them. The CDR3 extends over 16 amino acids. Germline V gene data show CDR1 as SGDLS and CDR2 as YYNGEE. CDR3 DNA sequence: TGTGCCAGCAGCCTAAACCCCCAGGGGGGCTCCTACGAGCAGTACTTC. Its protein product is CASSLNPQGGSYEQYF.

As regards this clone: Its ends do not fully match the called genes, so a read error is possible. The chain carries TRBV11-3 and TRBJ1-1, with 9 positions matching TRBD1. This CDR3 is built from 15 residues. Germline V gene lookup returns CDR1 SGHNT and CDR2 YENEEA. In nucleotides, the CDR3 is TGTGCCAGCAGCCCGGAACCGGGACAGGGTCCTGTTCGTGTCTTT. This gives the protein CASSPEPGQGPVRVF.

This sequence joins TRBV4-1 and TRBJ2-7; 7 bases are a match to TRBD2. The CDR3 runs to 16 residues. Unmatched junction bases numbered 9, after V lost 2 bases and J lost 2 bases. In germline, CDR1 is MGHRA, CDR2 YSYEKL. The CDR3 DNA sequence: TGCGCCAGCAGCCAATCAGGACAAGCGGGGCCCTACGAGCAGTACTTC. Amino acids: CASSQSGQAGPYEQYF.

This clone occurred a few times. The chain couples TRBV29-1 to TRBJ1-2; 9 bases match TRBD1. The CDR3 has 13 residues. After removal of 4 bases from V and 4 bases from J, the junction contained 4 bases not matched to a gene. Germline values: CDR1 SQVTM, CDR2 ANQGSEA. In DNA form, the CDR3 reads TGCAGCGTTGGGGGACAGGGTGCCTATGGCTACACCTTC. Protein product: CSVGGQGAYGYTF.

This chain links TRBV7-9 with TRBJ2-7; possibly TRBD1 for D (6 bases). The V gene lost 0 bases and the J gene lost 5 bases, with 17 bases spanning the gap. In germline, CDR1 is SEHNR, CDR2 FQNEAQ (reference sequence). This CDR3 is 16 amino acids long. The CDR3 nucleotides are TGTGCCAGCAGCTTAGCGGACCAAACAGGGTTACACGAGCAGTACTTC. The encoded protein is CASSLADQTGLHEQYF. Full variable domain (outside the CDR3, taken from reference TRBV7-9 and TRBJ2-7): DTGVSQNPRHKITKRGQNVTFRCDPISEHNRLYWYRQTLGQGPEFLTYFQNEAQLEKSRLLSDRFSAERPKGSFSTLEIQRTEQGDSAMYLCASSLADQTGLHEQYFGPGTRLTVT.

This clone showed up many times. The rearrangement links TRBV6-5 to TRBJ1-5, with D perhaps TRBD1 (6 bases). The V gene's germline CDR1 is MNHEY and CDR2 SVGAGI. The CDR3 is 13 residues long. The V end was cut by 8 bases, the J end by 3 bases, with 11 bases between. The CDR3 here is CASGQILNQPQHF. The CDR3 DNA reads TGTGCCAGCGGACAGATTCTCAATCAGCCCCAGCATTTT.

The rearrangement uses TRBV6-5 and TRBJ1-4, with D hard to call. CDR1 is MNHEY and CDR2 is SVGAGI in the germline V gene. Trimming left V 5 bases short and J 7 bases short, with 11 bases between. There are 13 residues in the CDR3. The CDR3 nucleotides read TGTGCCAGCAGTCCCCGGACGATTGAAAAACTGTTTTTT. It encodes CASSPRTIEKLFF.

This clone was seen once. The rearrangement joins TRBV5-1 to TRBJ1-5; tentatively, D is TRBD1 (6 bases). CDR1 and CDR2 from the germline V gene are SGHRS and YFSETQ. The V end was cut by 3 bases, the J end by 0 bases, with 10 bases between. The CDR3 spans 15 residues. The CDR3 nucleotides read TGCGCCAGCAGCTACCACAGGGATAGCAATCAGCCCCAGCATTTT. Translating it yields CASSYHRDSNQPQHF.